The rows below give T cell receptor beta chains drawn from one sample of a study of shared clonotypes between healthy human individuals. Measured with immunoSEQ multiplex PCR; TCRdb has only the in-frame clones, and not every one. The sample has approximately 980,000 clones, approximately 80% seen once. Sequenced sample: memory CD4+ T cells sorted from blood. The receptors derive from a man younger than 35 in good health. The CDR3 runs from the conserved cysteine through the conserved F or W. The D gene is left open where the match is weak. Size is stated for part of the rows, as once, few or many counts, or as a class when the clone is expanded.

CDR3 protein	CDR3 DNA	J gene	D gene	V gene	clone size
CASSVGRVGTAFF	TGTGCCAGCAGTGTCGGCCGTGTTGGAACGGCTTTCTTT	TRBJ1-1	NA	TRBV2	few
CASSYGYGTGGTEAFF	TGTGCCAGCAGTTACGGTTATGGGACAGGGGGCACTGAAGCTTTCTTT	TRBJ1-1	TRBD1	TRBV6-5	NA
CAISNAVGGYEQFF	TGTGCCATCAGTAACGCGGTCGGGGGCTATGAGCAGTTCTTC	TRBJ2-1	NA	TRBV10-3	NA
CASSEAPTVSSEQFF	TGTGCCAGCAGTGAAGCCCCGACAGTTAGTAGTGAGCAGTTCTTC	TRBJ2-1	NA	TRBV6-1	NA
CAISYTEDSPLHF	TGTGCCATCAGTTATACCGAAGATTCACCCCTCCACTTT	TRBJ1-6	NA	TRBV10-3	few
CASSPRGGNQPQHF	TGTGCCAGCAGCCCCAGGGGTGGCAATCAGCCCCAGCATTTT	TRBJ1-5	NA	TRBV9	NA
CAISEDRVNQPQHF	TGTGCCATCAGCGAGGACAGGGTCAATCAGCCCCAGCATTTT	TRBJ1-5	TRBD1	TRBV10-3	few
CASSEYGGTDYEQYF	TGCGCCAGCAGTGAGTATGGTGGGACAGACTACGAGCAGTACTTC	TRBJ2-7	TRBD1	TRBV10-1	NA
CASIWGAKNIQYF	TGTGCCAGCATTTGGGGGGCCAAAAACATTCAGTACTTC	TRBJ2-4	NA	TRBV6-1	NA
CASSLLPGQGITDTQYF	TGCGCCAGCAGCTTACTTCCGGGACAGGGGATTACAGATACGCAGTATTTT	TRBJ2-3	TRBD1	TRBV5-1	NA
CASSLVPGPNTGELFF	TGCGCCAGCAGCTTGGTTCCAGGGCCGAACACCGGGGAGCTGTTTTTT	TRBJ2-2	NA	TRBV5-1	NA
CASSHQTGQGSNTEAFF	TGTGCCAGCAGCCACCAAACCGGACAGGGGTCGAACACTGAAGCTTTCTTT	TRBJ1-1	TRBD1	TRBV13	few
CASSLWADTQYF	TGTGCCAGCAGTTTATGGGCAGATACGCAGTATTTT	TRBJ2-3	NA	TRBV28	many
CASSFSWGTRGGKRDEQFF	TGTGCTAGCAGCTTTTCTTGGGGAACCCGAGGGGGCAAGAGGGATGAGCAGTTCTTC	TRBJ2-1	TRBD1	TRBV7-7	NA
CASRGEVNSPLHF	TGTGCCAGCCGGGGGGAGGTCAATTCACCCCTCCACTTT	TRBJ1-6	NA	TRBV6-6	NA
CASSPNQLQGASYNSPLHF	TGTGCCAGCAGCCCCAACCAGCTACAGGGGGCTTCCTATAATTCACCCCTCCACTTT	TRBJ1-6	TRBD1	TRBV7-2	NA
CASSEEGRTVTYSNQPQHF	TGTGCCAGCAGTGAAGAGGGTCGGACCGTTACCTATAGCAATCAGCCCCAGCATTTT	TRBJ1-5	NA	TRBV6-1	NA
CASSPEVGYTF	TGTGCCAGCAGCCCGGAGGTTGGCTACACCTTC	TRBJ1-2	NA	TRBV2	NA
CASSPEASGRSEQYF	TGTGCCAGCAGCCCAGAGGCTAGCGGGAGATCAGAGCAGTACTTC	TRBJ2-7	TRBD2	TRBV7-2	once
CASSLGGGISSYEQYF	TGTGCCAGCAGCTTAGGCGGGGGCATCAGTTCCTACGAGCAGTACTTC	TRBJ2-7	NA	TRBV7-2	NA
CASSADRGKLFF	TGTGCCAGCAGTGCCGACAGGGGAAAACTGTTTTTT	TRBJ1-4	TRBD1	TRBV2	NA
CASSLVGTRMDTQCF	TGCGCCAGCAGCTTGGTGGGGACTAGAATGGATACGCAGTGTTTT	TRBJ2-3	TRBD2	TRBV5-1	NA
CASSPDRVVNQPQHF	TGTGCCAGTAGCCCGGACAGGGTGGTTAATCAGCCCCAGCATTTT	TRBJ1-5	TRBD1	TRBV19	many
CASSPVGQGFNTQYF	TGTGCCAGCAGCCCTGTGGGACAGGGTTTCAATACGCAGTATTTT	TRBJ2-3	TRBD1	TRBV5-6	NA
CASSLGSYGYTF	TGTGCCAGCAGCCTTGGGTCCTATGGCTACACCTTC	TRBJ1-2	NA	TRBV14	NA
CASRKSGGPSYEQYF	TGTGCCAGCAGAAAAAGCGGGGGTCCCTCCTACGAGCAGTACTTC	TRBJ2-7	TRBD2	TRBV6-5	NA
CASSTGRRNQPQHF	TGTGCCAGCAGTACTGGCCGGCGCAATCAGCCCCAGCATTTT	TRBJ1-5	NA	TRBV6-5	NA
CASSGGRAYEQYF	TGTGCCAGTAGCGGGGGGAGGGCCTACGAGCAGTACTTC	TRBJ2-7	TRBD2	TRBV19	NA
CASSPLIGGLVEKLFF	TGTGCCAGCTCACCACTCATCGGGGGCTTGGTTGAAAAACTGTTTTTT	TRBJ1-4	NA	TRBV18	many
CASTTSERAYEQYF	TGTGCCAGCACCACCTCTGAGCGGGCCTACGAGCAGTACTTC	TRBJ2-7	NA	TRBV6-1	NA
CASSVTSGDTDTQYF	TGTGCCAGCAGCGTGACTAGCGGGGACACAGATACGCAGTATTTT	TRBJ2-3	TRBD2	TRBV9	NA
CASSKTSHNSPLHF	TGTGCCAGTAGTAAGACTTCTCATAATTCACCCCTCCACTTT	TRBJ1-6	NA	TRBV19	NA
CASSPLGPGSGNQPQHF	TGTGCCAGCTCACCACTAGGGCCGGGATCCGGGAATCAGCCCCAGCATTTT	TRBJ1-5	NA	TRBV18	NA
CAWSALAYGYTF	TGTGCCTGGAGTGCATTAGCTTATGGCTACACCTTC	TRBJ1-2	NA	TRBV30	NA
CASSLEGRPQETQYF	TGCGCCAGCAGCTTGGAGGGTCGGCCGCAAGAGACCCAGTACTTC	TRBJ2-5	NA	TRBV5-1	NA
CAIGGSGYNEQFF	TGTGCCATCGGTGGGTCAGGGTACAATGAGCAGTTCTTC	TRBJ2-1	NA	TRBV10-3	NA
CASSYSTQGAGNTIYF	TGTGCCAGCAGTTACTCGACCCAGGGGGCTGGAAACACCATATATTTT	TRBJ1-3	TRBD1	TRBV6-6	NA
CASSLGLAGVLEQFF	TGTGCCAGCAGCTTAGGACTAGCGGGGGTACTTGAGCAGTTCTTC	TRBJ2-1	TRBD2	TRBV5-6	NA
CASSSTGGNNYGYTF	TGTGCCAGCAGCTCAACGGGGGGTAATAACTATGGCTACACCTTC	TRBJ1-2	NA	TRBV7-9	NA
CASSPGAESTDTQYF	TGTGCCAGCTCACCTGGGGCGGAAAGCACAGATACGCAGTATTTT	TRBJ2-3	NA	TRBV18	few
CASSLGGAHTNNEQFF	TGTGCCAGCAGCTTAGGGGGGGCGCATACCAACAATGAGCAGTTCTTC	TRBJ2-1	NA	TRBV11-2	NA
CASSPNDGPSQYF	TGTGCCAGCAGCCCGAACGACGGCCCGTCCCAGTACTTC	TRBJ2-5	NA	TRBV9	NA
CASSIDGLRNTEAFF	TGTGCCAGTAGTATTGATGGTCTGCGGAACACTGAAGCTTTCTTT	TRBJ1-1	NA	TRBV19	NA
CASSSDRGSLPLHF	TGTGCCAGCAGCTCGGACAGGGGGTCTTTACCCCTCCACTTT	TRBJ1-6	TRBD1	TRBV11-3	NA
CASMVREGGGYTF	TGTGCCAGCATGGTCAGGGAAGGAGGGGGCTACACCTTC	TRBJ1-2	NA	TRBV2	NA
CASSPTRGQREQYF	TGTGCCAGCAGTCCCACCAGAGGCCAGCGCGAGCAGTACTTC	TRBJ2-7	NA	TRBV28	NA
CASSRNYNEQFF	TGTGCCAGCAGCCGTAATTACAATGAGCAGTTCTTC	TRBJ2-1	NA	TRBV7-8	NA
CASSDGGAPDTQYF	TGTGCCAGCAGTGACGGGGGGGCCCCAGATACGCAGTATTTT	TRBJ2-3	NA	TRBV6-4	many
CASSKAGSKETQYF	TGTGCCAGCAGCAAAGCGGGCAGCAAAGAGACCCAGTACTTC	TRBJ2-5	NA	TRBV21-1	NA
CASSLGQGRHEQFF	TGCGCCAGCAGCTTGGGGCAGGGGAGACATGAGCAGTTCTTC	TRBJ2-1	NA	TRBV5-1	NA
CAISDSPSGSLTGELFF	TGTGCCATCAGTGACTCTCCTAGCGGGAGCTTGACCGGGGAGCTGTTTTTT	TRBJ2-2	TRBD2	TRBV10-3	NA
CASSKTSGRNHEQYF	TGTGCCAGCAGTAAAACTAGCGGGCGTAACCACGAGCAGTACTTC	TRBJ2-7	TRBD2	TRBV28	once